The 18 T cell receptor beta chains below were found in one sample sequenced in a study of molecular identifiers for immune sequencing clone quantification. MiXCR, run by TCRdb on the PCR reads, gives a single entry per CDR3 protein. The repertoire holds nearly 650,000 distinct CDR3 sequences, with less than 30% as singletons. The specimen sequenced was naive CD8+ T cells from blood, with Jurkat cell RNA spiked in. The subset is: FACS-sorted CD8+CD4-CCR7+CD45RA+ naive T cells. Receptor source: a human donor in good health. Some libraries in this study had Jurkat cell RNA spiked in.

This clonotype was picked up many times. V is TRBV12-3 or TRBV12-4 and J is TRBJ1-1, with no clear D. V was pared by 1 base and J by 4 bases, with 10 bases between. This CDR3 comprises 14 residues. This chain's CDR3 is CASSLGGSTTEAFF. As DNA, the CDR3 is TGTGCCAGCAGTTTAGGAGGGAGTACCACTGAAGCTTTCTTT.

The chain employs TRBV29-1 and TRBJ1-2; D is perhaps TRBD1 (5 bases). Trimming cost V 4 bases and J 1 base, with 10 bases left between them. Germline CDR1 and CDR2: SQVTM and ANQGSEA. This CDR3 is 13 amino acids long. This CDR3 is CSVGDSHNYGYTF. CDR3 DNA: TGCAGCGTTGGTGACAGCCATAACTATGGCTACACCTTC.

Turning to this clonotype: This could be a read error, since a much larger clone is one nucleotide away. The rearrangement uses TRBV5-1 and TRBJ2-5; D unresolved. The germline CDR1 and CDR2 sequences are SGHRS and YFSETQ. This CDR3 has 16 residues. Trimming took 1 base from V and 1 from J, leaving 14 bases between them. As DNA, the CDR3 is TGCGCCAGCAGCTTGAGATCCTGGCAGACCCAAGAGACCCAGTACTTC. Protein product: CASSLRSWQTQETQYF.

This clonotype was seen only a few times. A much more abundant neighbour one base away suggests this may be a read error. V and J are TRBV7-6 and TRBJ2-3; D may be TRBD2 (6 bases). Germline loops: CDR1 SGHVS, CDR2 FNYEAQ. The CDR3 consists of 13 residues. V dropped 3 bases and J dropped 8 bases, with 12 bases sitting between them. The CDR3 loop is CASSFGGEGTQYF. The CDR3 nucleotides are TGTGCCAGCAGCTTCGGAGGGGAAGGTACGCAGTATTTT.

There are a few counts of this clonotype. This chain connects TRBV4-1 to TRBJ2-2; D is uncertain. The CDR3 length is 14 residues. The V gene lost 3 bases and the J gene lost 1 base, with 6 bases spanning the gap. From germline, CDR1 is MGHRA and CDR2 YSYEKL. CDR3 sequence: CASSQTKNTGELFF. In DNA, the CDR3 is TGCGCCAGCAGCCAGACAAAGAACACCGGGGAGCTGTTTTTT.

The chain is built from TRBV6-1 and TRBJ2-7; a weak D match, TRBD2 (5 bases). Trimming took 2 bases from V and 2 from J, leaving 13 bases between them. The CDR3 extends over 15 amino acids. Germline CDR1 MNHNS, CDR2 SASEGT. CDR3 in amino acids: CASSESGGPAYEQYF. The CDR3, as DNA: TGTGCCAGCAGTGAAAGCGGCGGCCCGGCCTACGAGCAGTACTTC.

This clonotype was detected many times. The chain recombines TRBV20-1 with TRBJ1-1, with 9 positions matching TRBD1. V dropped 0 bases and J dropped 2; count of bases not matched to a gene: 4. CDR1 DFQATT and CDR2 SNEGSKA come from the germline V gene (reference sequence). This CDR3 is 15 amino acids long. The CDR3 region is CSARDRDRANTEAFF. CDR3 in DNA: TGCAGTGCTAGAGATCGGGACAGGGCCAACACTGAAGCTTTCTTT.

Concerning this clonotype: The CDR3 end shows no conserved phenylalanine or tryptophan, and so a read error is likely. J is TRBJ1-4 and V is TRBV4-1, with TRBD1 as a possible D gene (5 bases). Germline V lookup: CDR1 MGHRA, CDR2 YSYEKL. Trimming cost V 0 bases and J 7 bases, with 12 bases left between them. The CDR3 loop spans 15 amino acids. This CDR3 is CASSQDWQGLEKLFS. CDR3 bases: TGCGCCAGCAGCCAAGATTGGCAGGGTCTTGAAAAACTGTTTTCT.

V usage is TRBV24-1 and J usage is TRBJ2-1; D ambiguous. The V end lost 8 bases, the J end lost 7 bases, and 23 bases lay between the germline ends. The V gene's germline CDR1 is KGHDR and CDR2 SFDVKD. The CDR3 consists of 16 residues. The DNA of the CDR3 is TGTGCCACCATTGCCGGAGCCTGGTCCGTGGGGAATGAGCAGTTCTTC. As protein: CATIAGAWSVGNEQFF.

This clonotype has just a few counts. The rearrangement joins TRBV5-8 to TRBJ2-3, with TRBD1 matching 9 bases. The CDR3 totals 16 residues. Germline CDR1 SGHTS, CDR2 YDEGEE. The trim removed 4 bases at V and 2 bases at J, leaving 8 bases unmatched. Written as DNA, the CDR3 is TGTGCCAGCAGCCCACATGGACAGGGGCCCACAGATACGCAGTATTTT. It yields the protein CASSPHGQGPTDTQYF. Full variable domain (rest looked up from reference TRBV5-8 and TRBJ2-3): EAGVTQSPTHLIKTRGQQATLRCSPISGHTSVYWYQQALGLGLQFLLWYDEGEERNRGNFPPRFSGRQFPNYSSELNVNALELEDSALYLCASSPHGQGPTDTQYFGPGTRLTVL.

This clonotype was seen only once. A much larger clone lies a single base off, so this may be a read error. The chain couples TRBV5-8 to TRBJ2-1, with D perhaps matching TRBD2 (6 bases). The germline V gene encodes CDR1 SGHTS and CDR2 YDEGEE. This CDR3 is built from 15 residues. Trimming shortened V by 7 bases and J by 3 bases, and 17 bases separated the two germline ends. CDR3: CASARPGLLYNEQFF. The DNA of the CDR3 is TGTGCCAGCGCCCGGCCGGGACTTCTCTACAATGAGCAGTTCTTC.

For this clonotype: A much larger clone sits a single nucleotide away, making a read error possible. The missing conserved phenylalanine or tryptophan at the end of this CDR3 makes a read error likely. The chain uses TRBV20-1 and TRBJ1-1; 7 bases align to TRBD1. CDR1 DFQATT and CDR2 SNEGSKA come from the germline V gene (reference sequence). CDR3 length equals 17 residues. The V and J ends lost 2 bases and 3 bases, in that order; junction bases with no gene match: 15. The CDR3 protein is CSARKNDRVSWDTEAFI. Here the CDR3 DNA reads TGCAGTGCTAGAAAGAATGACAGGGTGAGTTGGGACACTGAAGCTTTCATT.

As to this clonotype: A much larger clone differs from this one at a single base, so this may be a read error. V gene TRBV7-8 combines with J gene TRBJ2-1; D remains ambiguous. CDR3 size: 12 residues. Germline assignment: CDR1 SGHVS and CDR2 FQNEAQ. CDR3: CASSLPYSEQFF. The CDR3 nucleotides are TGTGCCAGCAGTCTCCCCTACAGTGAGCAGTTCTTC.

Concerning this clonotype itself: The junction departs from germline at one end; a sequencing error may be responsible. The chain combines TRBV7-8 with TRBJ2-5; tentative D call: TRBD2 (6 bases). From germline, CDR1 is SGHVS and CDR2 FQNEAQ. This CDR3 has 15 amino acids. CDR3 bases: TGTGCCAGCAGCTTAACAGTCGCGTCGGAGGGGTCCCAGCACTTC. Translating it yields CASSLTVASEGSQHF. The full variable domain, completed using reference TRBV7-8 and TRBJ2-5, is GAGVSQSPRYKVAKRGQDVALRCDPISGHVSLFWYQQALGQGPEFLTYFQNEAQLDKSGLPSDRFFAERPEGSVSTLKIQRTQQEDSAVYLCASSLTVASEGSQHFGPGTRLLVL.

V gene TRBV7-9 combines with J gene TRBJ1-6; 7 bases line up with TRBD1. V shed 5 bases, J shed 10 bases, and the junction held 23 bases outside the gene matches. The CDR3 runs to 19 residues. Germline V CDR1 and CDR2: SEHNR, FQNEAQ (reference sequence). The CDR3 loop is CASSLSWETGYAFVSPLHF. The CDR3 bases are TGTGCCAGCAGCCTGTCGTGGGAGACAGGGTATGCCTTTGTATCACCCCTCCACTTT.

The V and J genes are TRBV6-2 or TRBV6-3 and TRBJ1-2; no reliable D call. This CDR3 has 14 amino acids. V was clipped by 2 bases and J by 5 bases, with 12 bases between them. The germline V gene encodes CDR1 MNHEY and CDR2 SVGEGT. In DNA form, the CDR3 reads TGTGCCAGCAGTTACGCGGGGTCGTCTTATGGCTACACCTTC. Translation: CASSYAGSSYGYTF.

As concerns this clonotype: Its ends do not fully match the called genes, so a read error is possible. The rearrangement joins TRBV6-2 or TRBV6-3 to TRBJ2-3, with a weak D call TRBD2 (6 bases). Per the germline V gene, CDR1 is MNHEY and CDR2 is SVGEGT. There are 16 residues in the CDR3. CDR3 residues: CASSPSAGLFTDMQYF. DNA for the CDR3: TGTGCCAGCAGTCCGAGCGCGGGACTTTTCACAGATATGCAGTATTTT.

The chain carries TRBV12-3 or TRBV12-4 and TRBJ2-7; D may be TRBD1 or TRBD2 (6 bases each). The CDR3 totals 15 residues. With 6 bases removed from V and 6 bases from J, the gap between germline ends came to 21 bases. DNA of the CDR3: TGTGCCAGCAGCGGTGAGGGGGGAGCCTATTCCGAGCAGTACTTC. It yields the protein CASSGEGGAYSEQYF.